Listed below are T cell receptor beta chains from one sample, sequenced in a study of blood T cell repertoires in COVID-19. Only in-frame clones appear in the TCRdb table, and some are missing; sequencing was by immunoSEQ multiplex PCR. Among some 170,000 clones listed, roughly 87% were seen once. The material sequenced was peripheral blood. The source of these receptors is a woman aged 50 to 60 with acute or convalescent COVID-19. CDR3s include the opening cysteine and the closing phenylalanine or tryptophan. The order of the fields is J gene, clone size, CDR3 length, V gene, D gene, CDR3 DNA, CDR3 protein. A D gene is named only where the DNA matches it firmly. Clone size, where shown, is once, few, many, or a class for clones that have expanded.

J: TRBJ1-4
size: NA
length: 15
V: TRBV19
D: NA
DNA: TGTGCCAGTAGTATAATCGACATCGAAGGTGAAAAACTGTTTTTT
CDR3: CASSIIDIEGEKLFF

J: TRBJ2-2
size: once
length: 14
V: TRBV9
D: NA
DNA: TGTGCCAGCAGCGTAGGGTCCCAGGCCGGGGAGCTGTTTTTT
CDR3: CASSVGSQAGELFF

J: TRBJ1-4
size: once
length: 15
V: TRBV7-9
D: NA
DNA: TGTGCCAGCAGCGCCCAGGGCAGCATTGGTGAAAAACTGTTTTTT
CDR3: CASSAQGSIGEKLFF

J: TRBJ1-2
size: NA
length: 15
V: TRBV7-8
D: TRBD1
DNA: TGTGCCAGCAGCTTCCAACCCGGGACAGGGGGTGGCTACACCTTC
CDR3: CASSFQPGTGGGYTF

J: TRBJ1-6
size: NA
length: 13
V: TRBV10-2
D: NA
DNA: TGCGCCAGCAAACGGCAGGCCAATTCACCCCTCCACTTT
CDR3: CASKRQANSPLHF

J: TRBJ1-4
size: NA
length: 18
V: TRBV19
D: NA
DNA: TGTGCCAGTAGTATAGTCTTCGTTACAGGGTGGGGCGGTGAAAAACTGTTTTTT
CDR3: CASSIVFVTGWGGEKLFF

J: TRBJ2-2
size: once
length: 15
V: TRBV19
D: NA
DNA: TGTGCCAGTAGTATCCAGGGAGCGGGTCCCGGGGAGCTGTTTTTT
CDR3: CASSIQGAGPGELFF

J: TRBJ2-1
size: NA
length: 20
V: TRBV3-1/TRBV3-2
D: NA
DNA: TGTGCCAGCAGCCATGCCCACCGCCTCCTTAATTGGTCGGGGGACAATGAGCAGTTCTTC
CDR3: CASSHAHRLLNWSGDNEQFF

J: TRBJ2-2
size: NA
length: 16
V: TRBV7-6
D: NA
DNA: TGTGCCAGCAGCCTCGCGTGGACAGTGAACACCGGGGAGCTGTTTTTT
CDR3: CASSLAWTVNTGELFF

J: TRBJ2-2
size: few
length: 16
V: TRBV7-3
D: TRBD1
DNA: TGTGCCAGCAGCTTACAGGGGGCGAAAAACACCGGGGAGCTGTTTTTT
CDR3: CASSLQGAKNTGELFF

J: TRBJ2-7
size: NA
length: 15
V: TRBV30
D: TRBD2
DNA: TGTGCCTGGAGTGCCCCAATAGCGGGGAGCTACGAGCAGTACTTC
CDR3: CAWSAPIAGSYEQYF

J: TRBJ2-3
size: NA
length: 15
V: TRBV9
D: TRBD2
DNA: TGTGCCAGCAGCGCCACCGGGACTAGAGGCGATACGCAGTATTTT
CDR3: CASSATGTRGDTQYF

J: TRBJ1-2
size: NA
length: 11
V: TRBV7-9
D: NA
DNA: TGTGCCAGCAGCCCGGACATTGTTTGCACCTTC
CDR3: CASSPDIVCTF

J: TRBJ1-4
size: NA
length: 17
V: TRBV5-1
D: TRBD1
DNA: TGCGCCAGCAGCCGGGACAGGGGAAAGGTGGAGAATGAAAAACTGTTTTTT
CDR3: CASSRDRGKVENEKLFF

J: TRBJ1-1
size: NA
length: 15
V: TRBV4-3
D: NA
DNA: TGCGCCAGCAGCCAGGAAAACGAGGAGAACACTGAAGCTTTCTTT
CDR3: CASSQENEENTEAFF

J: TRBJ2-2
size: NA
length: 16
V: TRBV9
D: NA
DNA: TGTGCCAGCAGCGTAGGTTTAGATTTGAACACCGGGGAGCTGTTTTTT
CDR3: CASSVGLDLNTGELFF